Listed here are 32 T cell receptor beta chains from one sample, sequenced in a study of blood T cell repertoires in COVID-19. The table came from immunoSEQ multiplex PCR; TCRdb's copy has only in-frame clones and leaves some out. Of about 200,000 clones listed, around 85% were seen once; the top ten hold 0.65% to 0.95%. Sequenced sample: peripheral blood. The receptors were gathered from a woman aged 70-85 years with acute or convalescent COVID-19.

This clone appeared once. The chain employs TRBV5-1 and TRBJ1-5; D is possibly TRBD1 (5 bases). The CDR3 extends over 15 amino acids. Germline CDR1 SGHRS, CDR2 YFSETQ. Trimming stripped 3 bases from V and 6 bases from J, with 16 bases between. CDR3 sequence reads: CASSWDGGEGQPQHF. The CDR3 DNA reads TGCGCCAGCAGCTGGGACGGGGGTGAGGGTCAGCCCCAGCATTTT. Based on the CDR3 plus reference TRBV5-1 and TRBJ1-5, the full variable domain is KAGVTQTPRYLIKTRGQQVTLSCSPISGHRSVSWYQQTPGQGLQFLFEYFSETQRNKGNFPGRFSGRQFSNSRSEMNVSTLELGDSALYLCASSWDGGEGQPQHFGDGTRLSIL.

Comment on this clone: Other DNA sequences in the same sample also yield this CDR3. V is TRBV9 and J is TRBJ1-6; 7 positions match TRBD1. The J segment lost 7 bases and the V segment lost 0 bases, leaving 1 base of the junction unmatched. This CDR3 comprises 14 residues. Per the germline V gene, CDR1 is SGDLS and CDR2 is YYNGEE. The DNA of the CDR3 is TGTGCCAGCAGCGTAGACAGGGGAAATTCACCCCTCCACTTT. Its protein is CASSVDRGNSPLHF.

The chain is built from TRBV6-5 and TRBJ2-7, with 7 nucleotides matching TRBD1. Germline V gives CDR1 MNHEY, CDR2 SVGAGI. The CDR3 consists of 13 residues. V lost 7 bases, J lost 2 bases, and 5 bases stayed unmatched. CDR3 bases: TGTGCCAGCACCGGACAGGCAGCCTACGAGCAGTACTTC. As protein: CASTGQAAYEQYF.

V is TRBV27 and J is TRBJ2-5; unclear D gene. The CDR3 is 13 amino acids. V lost 2 bases and J 7 bases, leaving 11 bases between the germline ends. Germline-derived CDR1 and CDR2 are MNHEY and SMNVEV (reference sequence). The CDR3 is CASSLGPEVTQYF. DNA of the CDR3: TGTGCCAGCAGTTTAGGCCCAGAGGTGACCCAGTACTTC.

The chain carries TRBV7-2 and TRBJ1-5; TRBD1 aligns across 10 bases. CDR3 length: 15 residues. The V and J ends lost 5 bases and 3 bases, in that order; junction bases with no gene match: 4. Germline V lookup: CDR1 SGHTA, CDR2 FQGNSA. This chain's CDR3 is CASSRDRGFNQPQHF. The CDR3 region has the DNA TGTGCCAGCAGCAGGGACAGGGGTTTCAATCAGCCCCAGCATTTT.

This chain's CDR3 is CASSLGGPANQPQHF. The CDR3 coding sequence is TGTGCCAGCAGCTTAGGGGGGCCGGCTAATCAGCCCCAGCATTTT. The V and J genes are TRBV7-9 and TRBJ1-5, with TRBD1 as a possible D gene (6 bases). CDR3 length equals 15 residues. Germline V gene sequence: CDR1 SEHNR, CDR2 FQNEAQ (reference sequence). V gave up 1 base and J gave up 4 bases, with 11 bases separating them. Complete variable domain (other parts from reference TRBV7-9 and TRBJ1-5): DTGVSQNPRHKITKRGQNVTFRCDPISEHNRLYWYRQTLGQGPEFLTYFQNEAQLEKSRLLSDRFSAERPKGSFSTLEIQRTEQGDSAMYLCASSLGGPANQPQHFGDGTRLSIL.

This chain joins TRBV25-1 and TRBJ1-2, with 7 bases aligning to TRBD1. The CDR3 is made up of 13 amino acids. Unmatched junction bases numbered 7, after V lost 6 bases and J lost 6 bases. Germline assignment: CDR1 MGHDK and CDR2 SYGVNS. The CDR3 DNA sequence: TGTGCCAGCAGGGGACAGCCCAGAGATGGCTACACCTTC. Translating it yields CASRGQPRDGYTF.

The CDR3 region has the DNA TGTGCCACCCCGGTCCACGCTAACTATGGCTACACCTTC. Protein sequence: CATPVHANYGYTF. The gene calls are TRBV7-9 and TRBJ1-2; D gene ambiguous. Trimming left V 10 bases short and J 0 bases short, with 12 bases between. Germline V CDR1 and CDR2: SEHNR, FQNEAQ (reference sequence). The CDR3 is 13 amino acids. Full variable domain (outside the CDR3, taken from reference TRBV7-9 and TRBJ1-2): DTGVSQNPRHKITKRGQNVTFRCDPISEHNRLYWYRQTLGQGPEFLTYFQNEAQLEKSRLLSDRFSAERPKGSFSTLEIQRTEQGDSAMYLCATPVHANYGYTFGSGTRLTVV.

This chain links TRBV7-9 with TRBJ2-7; D unresolved. The CDR3 runs to 13 residues. The V and J ends lost 5 bases and 2 bases respectively, with 10 bases between them. CDR1 and CDR2 (germline): SEHNR, FQNEAQ (reference sequence). The CDR3 DNA is TGTGCCAGCAGCGCATTAGTGGCCTACGAGCAGTACTTC. Its translation: CASSALVAYEQYF. Together with reference TRBV7-9 and TRBJ2-7, the CDR3 gives the full variable domain: DTGVSQNPRHKITKRGQNVTFRCDPISEHNRLYWYRQTLGQGPEFLTYFQNEAQLEKSRLLSDRFSAERPKGSFSTLEIQRTEQGDSAMYLCASSALVAYEQYFGPGTRLTVT.

Worth noting for this clone: At one of its ends the junction is not consistent with the germline gene, which may arise from a read error. The rearrangement joins TRBV4-2 to TRBJ2-3, with TRBD2 as a possible D gene (5 bases). Germline assignment: CDR1 LGHNA and CDR2 YNFKEQ. The CDR3 runs 12 residues. CDR3 nucleotides: TGTGCCAGCAGCCAAGGGGCCGGGGTGTGGAATTTT. Amino acid sequence: CASSQGAGVWNF.

The CDR3 here is CASSLAPAGMNTEAFF. The CDR3 DNA is TGTGCCAGCAGCTTAGCCCCTGCGGGGATGAACACTGAAGCTTTCTTT. The rearrangement links TRBV7-9 to TRBJ1-1; D not resolved. In germline, CDR1 is SEHNR, CDR2 FQNEAQ (reference sequence). Trimming removed 0 bases from V and 0 bases from J, with 11 bases in between. The CDR3 spans 16 residues.

The J gene is TRBJ1-5, the V gene TRBV7-8; D remains ambiguous. In germline, CDR1 is SGHVS, CDR2 FQNEAQ. The CDR3 covers 13 residues. V was pared by 1 base and J by 6 bases, with 7 bases between. The CDR3 reads CASSLVYGQPQHF. CDR3 bases: TGTGCCAGCAGCTTAGTATACGGTCAGCCCCAGCATTTT.

This clone has only one observation. CDR3 residues: CASSREASGNTIYF. The CDR3 DNA is TGTGCCAGCAGCCGCGAAGCCTCCGGAAACACCATATATTTT. The chain recombines TRBV5-4 with TRBJ1-3; D remains unclear. The CDR3 spans 14 residues. V dropped 4 bases and J dropped 4 bases, with 12 bases sitting between them. Germline V gives CDR1 SGHNT, CDR2 YYREEE (reference sequence).

The chain links TRBV3-1 (or the pseudogene TRBV3-2) to TRBJ1-2, with TRBD1 matching over 8 bases. The CDR3 has 16 amino acids. Germline V gene data show CDR1 as LGHDT and CDR2 as YNNKEL (reference sequence). The junction had 9 bases not matched to a gene; V was cut back by 4 bases and J by 2 bases. The CDR3, as DNA: TGTGCCAGCAGCCCCCGCTCGGACAGGGCCAACTATGGCTACACCTTC. The encoded protein is CASSPRSDRANYGYTF.

Turning to this clone: This CDR3 is also generated by other DNA sequences in the sample. The chain employs TRBV24-1 and TRBJ2-3; D remains unclear. V dropped 3 bases and J dropped 1 base, with 7 bases sitting between them. CDR1 and CDR2 from the germline V gene are KGHDR and SFDVKD. This CDR3 spans 14 amino acids. The CDR3, as DNA: TGTGCCACCAGTGATCCCTCAGGCACAGATACGCAGTATTTT. Amino acid sequence: CATSDPSGTDTQYF.

As for this clone: Other nucleotide sequences in the sample specify the same CDR3. The rearrangement joins TRBV6-5 to TRBJ2-7, with TRBD1 as a possible D gene (6 bases). V was trimmed by 6 bases and J by 0 bases, leaving 12 bases between them. The CDR3 totals 14 residues. The V gene's germline CDR1 is MNHEY and CDR2 SVGAGI. In DNA form, the CDR3 reads TGTGCCAGCAGAGCAACAGGGAGCTCCTACGAGCAGTACTTC. This codes for CASRATGSSYEQYF.

This chain links TRBV6-6 with TRBJ2-7; weak D call: TRBD1 (6 bases). Looked up from germline, CDR1 is MNHNY and CDR2 is SVGAGI (reference sequence). V lost 0 bases and J lost 1, with 10 bases in between. This CDR3 has 15 residues. The DNA of the CDR3 is TGTGCCAGCAGTTACTCCCGGACAGCTTCCTACGAGCAGTACTTC. The encoded protein is CASSYSRTASYEQYF.

The chain has TRBV29-1 and TRBJ2-7; D perhaps matches TRBD2 (6 bases). V lost 7 bases to trimming and J lost 1 base, with 17 bases between them. CDR3 length: 14 residues. From germline, CDR1 is SQVTM and CDR2 ANQGSEA. CDR3 sequence reads: CSAVEGRTSYEQYF. The CDR3 DNA reads as TGCAGCGCTGTGGAGGGCCGTACGTCCTACGAGCAGTACTTC.

In nucleotides, the CDR3 is TGTGCCAGCAGCTTAGGAGGGAGCCCGCACAATGAGCAGTTCTTC. It yields the protein CASSLGGSPHNEQFF. The gene calls are TRBV7-6 and TRBJ2-1; weak D call: TRBD2 (5 bases). V was cut by 1 base and J by 5 bases, with 12 bases left in between. The CDR3 totals 15 residues. Looked up from germline, CDR1 is SGHVS and CDR2 is FNYEAQ.

This clone was observed a handful of times. The DNA for the CDR3 is TGCGCCAGCAGCTTGGCCGGGACAGGTCGCTCCTACAATGAGCAGTTCTTC. Translation: CASSLAGTGRSYNEQFF. The V gene is TRBV5-1, the J gene TRBJ2-1; 8 bases line up with TRBD1. The CDR3 extends over 17 amino acids. With 0 bases clipped from V and 0 bases from J, the junction kept 5 bases outside the gene matches. Germline values: CDR1 SGHRS, CDR2 YFSETQ.

This chain connects TRBV6-5 to TRBJ1-1; D is possibly TRBD1 (5 bases). CDR1 is MNHEY and CDR2 is SVGAGI in the germline V gene. V lost 9 bases, J lost 3 bases, and 17 bases lay in between. This CDR3 region has 14 residues. The CDR3 sequence: CASLYMGGDTEAFF. CDR3 in DNA: TGTGCCAGTCTTTATATGGGGGGGGACACTGAAGCTTTCTTT.

The chain recombines TRBV29-1 with TRBJ2-2; TRBD1 matches 7 bases. The ends lost 6 bases at V and 5 bases at J; junction bases unmatched: 6. Germline V gene data show CDR1 as SQVTM and CDR2 as ANQGSEA. The CDR3 covers 13 residues. The CDR3 DNA sequence: TGCAGCGTACACAGACAGGGAACCGGGGAGCTGTTTTTT. Its translation: CSVHRQGTGELFF.

Only one count was recorded for this clone. This chain connects TRBV19 to TRBJ2-6; possibly TRBD2 for D (5 bases). This CDR3 comprises 16 residues. V was cut by 1 base and J by 2 bases, with 9 bases left in between. Germline CDR1 reads LNHDA; CDR2 reads SQIVND (reference sequence). The CDR3 loop is CASSIVRAAGANVLTF. CDR3 nucleotide sequence: TGTGCCAGTAGTATAGTGAGGGCGGCTGGGGCCAACGTCCTGACTTTC.

The CDR3 DNA is TGTGCCAGCAATTCCCGGGACAGGTTTGGTAATGAGCAGTTCTTC. Residues: CASNSRDRFGNEQFF. This chain links TRBV28 with TRBJ2-1; the match to TRBD1 covers 8 bases. Germline V lookup: CDR1 MDHEN, CDR2 SYDVKM. V shed 7 bases and J 7 bases; nucleotides not matched to a gene: 12. This CDR3 spans 15 amino acids.

V gene TRBV15 combines with J gene TRBJ1-2; D is ambiguous. V lost 2 bases, J lost 4 bases, and 5 bases lay in between. CDR3 length: 12 amino acids. Germline V gives CDR1 LNHNV, CDR2 YYDKDF (reference sequence). The CDR3 nucleotides read TGTGCCACCAGCAGACTAGGCTATGGCTACACCTTC. It specifies CATSRLGYGYTF. The full variable domain, rest sourced from reference TRBV15 and TRBJ1-2, is DAMVIQNPRYQVTQFGKPVTLSCSQTLNHNVMYWYQQKSSQAPKLLFHYYDKDFNNEADTPDNFQSRRPNTSFCFLDIRSPGLGDTAMYLCATSRLGYGYTFGSGTRLTVV.

The rearrangement uses TRBV7-6 and TRBJ1-1; 9 positions agree with TRBD1. Germline CDR1 reads SGHVS; CDR2 reads FNYEAQ. The junction had 11 bases not matched to a gene; V was cut back by 5 bases and J by 1 base. This CDR3 spans 17 amino acids. The CDR3 nucleotides read TGTGCCAGCAGCCCCTTGACAGGACAGGGGACGAACACTGAAGCTTTCTTT. This sequence encodes CASSPLTGQGTNTEAFF.

This clone was seen only a few times. V is TRBV5-1 and J is TRBJ2-7; tentative D call: TRBD1 (5 bases). Germline V CDR1 and CDR2: SGHRS, YFSETQ. The CDR3 extends over 15 amino acids. V lost 0 bases and J lost 2, with 12 bases in between. CDR3 in amino acids: CASSLGSVGPYEQYF. As DNA, the CDR3 is TGCGCCAGCAGCTTGGGGTCAGTGGGGCCCTACGAGCAGTACTTC.

V usage is TRBV28 and J usage is TRBJ2-1, with TRBD1 as a possible D gene (6 bases). The CDR3 totals 14 residues. Trimming removed 5 bases at V and 7 bases at J, with 15 bases between. Germline CDR1 is MDHEN and CDR2 is SYDVKM. The CDR3 bases are TGTGCCAGCAGTCGCCCTGGGGGCAGAAATGAGCAGTTCTTC. Its protein product is CASSRPGGRNEQFF.

In the case of this clone: This specimen includes other DNA sequences encoding the same CDR3. The J gene is TRBJ2-7, the V gene TRBV18; 7 positions agree with TRBD1. CDR1 is KGHSH, CDR2 LQKENI, per germline. The CDR3 is 14 residues long. V gave up 3 bases and J gave up 4 bases; unmatched junction bases: 6. CDR3 sequence reads: CASSPETGPYEQYF. CDR3 bases: TGTGCCAGCTCACCTGAGACAGGGCCGTACGAGCAGTACTTC.

V usage is TRBV6-1 and J usage is TRBJ2-1, with 7 bases fitting TRBD1. With V trimmed by 3 bases and J by 4 bases, 6 bases remained unmatched. The CDR3 consists of 15 residues. Looked up from germline, CDR1 is MNHNS and CDR2 is SASEGT. The CDR3 DNA reads TGTGCCAGCAGTGATACCCAGACAGGGTACAATGAGCAGTTCTTC. It encodes CASSDTQTGYNEQFF.

V usage is TRBV5-1 and J usage is TRBJ1-1, with 10 positions matching TRBD1. The length of the CDR3 is 14 residues. CDR1 SGHRS and CDR2 YFSETQ come from the germline V gene. With V trimmed by 5 bases and J by 4 bases, 5 bases remained unmatched. CDR3 region: CASRSGQGSTEAFF. In DNA, the CDR3 is TGCGCCAGCAGGTCGGGACAGGGGAGCACTGAAGCTTTCTTT.

The rearrangement links TRBV18 to TRBJ2-7; possible D gene TRBD1, 6 bases. CDR1 KGHSH and CDR2 LQKENI come from the germline V gene. The CDR3 totals 17 residues. V lost 5 bases to trimming and J lost 1 base, with 21 bases between them. The CDR3 nucleotides read TGTGCCAGCTCATCGGGTTTAAGGGGGACCAAGTCCTACGAGCAGTACTTC. Protein product: CASSSGLRGTKSYEQYF. Filled out from reference TRBV18 and TRBJ2-7, the complete variable domain reads NAGVMQNPRHLVRRRGQEARLRCSPMKGHSHVYWYRQLPEEGLKFMVYLQKENIIDESGMPKERFSAEFPKEGPSILRIQQVVRGDSAAYFCASSSGLRGTKSYEQYFGPGTRLTVT.